The rows below give T cell receptor beta chains drawn from one sample of a study of Ad26.COV2.S vaccination and SARS-CoV-2 variants. Here immunoSEQ multiplex PCR was the method, and the copy in TCRdb shows in-frame clones only, minus some. Found here are 330,000 or so clones, around 90% of them singletons; the top ten hold over 5%. Source: peripheral blood, taken in a trial of Ad26.COV2.S vaccine versus placebo. The receptor set was obtained from a person aged 18 to 65 who received the Ad26.COV2.S COVID-19 vaccine or a placebo. The CDR3 runs from the conserved cysteine through the conserved F or W. The order of the fields is CDR3 DNA, CDR3 protein, J gene, D gene, V gene, clone size, CDR3 length. The D gene is left open where the match is weak. Clone size appears in some rows only: once, few, many, or a class for an expanded clone.

DNA: TGTGCCAGCTCCCCGGACAGCCAAGAGACCCAGTACTTC
CDR3: CASSPDSQETQYF
J: TRBJ2-5
D: NA
V: TRBV18
size: once
length: 13

DNA: TGTGCCAGCAGTTTATTAGGGGAGGGGACAAGCTCTGGGGCCAACGTCCTGACTTTC
CDR3: CASSLLGEGTSSGANVLTF
J: TRBJ2-6
D: NA
V: TRBV27
size: NA
length: 19

DNA: TGTGCCAGTAGTATAGCGGGGGGGCCCACAGATACGCAGTATTTT
CDR3: CASSIAGGPTDTQYF
J: TRBJ2-3
D: TRBD2
V: TRBV19
size: NA
length: 15

DNA: TGTGCCAGCAGTGAACGGGGAGATTCACCCCTCCACTTT
CDR3: CASSERGDSPLHF
J: TRBJ1-6
D: NA
V: TRBV6-4
size: few
length: 13

DNA: TGTGCCAGCAGCTTAGGGACCCCGACTCCGAACACTGAAGCTTTCTTT
CDR3: CASSLGTPTPNTEAFF
J: TRBJ1-1
D: NA
V: TRBV7-9
size: NA
length: 16

DNA: TGTGCTAGTGGTGACAACAGCGCTAGCTTCCGAATAGCTGAAGCTTTCTTT
CDR3: CASGDNSASFRIAEAFF
J: TRBJ1-1
D: NA
V: TRBV12-5
size: NA
length: 17

DNA: TGTGCCAGTAGTATTCTAGGACAAAGCACAGATACGCAGTATTTT
CDR3: CASSILGQSTDTQYF
J: TRBJ2-3
D: NA
V: TRBV19
size: NA
length: 15

DNA: TGTGCCAGCAGCGTCGACAGGGGGAACACTGAAGCTTTCTTT
CDR3: CASSVDRGNTEAFF
J: TRBJ1-1
D: TRBD1
V: TRBV9
size: NA
length: 14

DNA: TGTGCCATTTCAGGGGGAGGTAGCAATCAGCCCCAGCATTTT
CDR3: CAISGGGSNQPQHF
J: TRBJ1-5
D: TRBD1
V: TRBV10-3
size: NA
length: 14

DNA: TGCGCCAGCAGTCAGCGTCCCGGGACAGGGGGACACAATGAGCAGTTCTTC
CDR3: CASSQRPGTGGHNEQFF
J: TRBJ2-1
D: TRBD1
V: TRBV23-1
size: NA
length: 17

DNA: TGTGCCAGCAGGGTTTCGAGCAGGGCTAACTATGGCTACACCTTC
CDR3: CASRVSSRANYGYTF
J: TRBJ1-2
D: NA
V: TRBV6-5
size: NA
length: 15

DNA: TGTGCCAGCTCACCACCGAGCCCCTACACAGATACGCAGTATTTT
CDR3: CASSPPSPYTDTQYF
J: TRBJ2-3
D: NA
V: TRBV18
size: NA
length: 15

DNA: TGTGCCAGCAGCGTAGCTCTGATGGGGCTAAATGAGCAGTTCTTC
CDR3: CASSVALMGLNEQFF
J: TRBJ2-1
D: NA
V: TRBV9
size: NA
length: 15

DNA: TGCGCCAGCAGCCAAGAGGATAGCGGGAGGGTCTACAATGAGCAGTTCTTC
CDR3: CASSQEDSGRVYNEQFF
J: TRBJ2-1
D: TRBD2
V: TRBV4-3
size: NA
length: 17

DNA: TGTGCCAGTACTCCAAGGGACGACCCCTCCTACGAGCAGTACTTC
CDR3: CASTPRDDPSYEQYF
J: TRBJ2-7
D: NA
V: TRBV19
size: NA
length: 15

DNA: TGTGCCAGCAGAGGGTTAACCGGGGAGCTGTTTTTT
CDR3: CASRGLTGELFF
J: TRBJ2-2
D: NA
V: TRBV27
size: NA
length: 12

DNA: TGTGCCACCAGTGATTCGGTAGCGGGAGCGAGGGACAATGAGCAGTTCTTC
CDR3: CATSDSVAGARDNEQFF
J: TRBJ2-1
D: TRBD2
V: TRBV24-1
size: NA
length: 17

DNA: TGCGCCAGCAGCTTGTTGGGATGGGAGACCCAGTACTTC
CDR3: CASSLLGWETQYF
J: TRBJ2-5
D: NA
V: TRBV5-1
size: NA
length: 13

DNA: TGTGCCAGCAGTTCCGGGAATCAGCCCCAGCATTTT
CDR3: CASSSGNQPQHF
J: TRBJ1-5
D: NA
V: TRBV27
size: NA
length: 12

DNA: TGTGCCAGCAGCTTGGCACAGAACACTGAAGCTTTCTTT
CDR3: CASSLAQNTEAFF
J: TRBJ1-1
D: NA
V: TRBV5-4
size: NA
length: 13

DNA: TGTGCCACCAGTGACACAGGTAGTGGCTACACCTTC
CDR3: CATSDTGSGYTF
J: TRBJ1-2
D: NA
V: TRBV24-1
size: NA
length: 12